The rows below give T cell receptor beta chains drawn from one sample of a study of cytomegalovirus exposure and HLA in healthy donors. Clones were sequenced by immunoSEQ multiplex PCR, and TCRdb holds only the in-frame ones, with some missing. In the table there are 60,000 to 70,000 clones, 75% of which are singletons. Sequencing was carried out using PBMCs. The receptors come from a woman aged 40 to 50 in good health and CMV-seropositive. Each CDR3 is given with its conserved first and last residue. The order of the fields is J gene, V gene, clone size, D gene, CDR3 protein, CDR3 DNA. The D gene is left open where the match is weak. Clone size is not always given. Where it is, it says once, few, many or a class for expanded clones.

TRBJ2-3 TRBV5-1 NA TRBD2 CASSPGASGGHTDTQYF TGCGCCAGCAGCCCCGGGGCTAGCGGGGGCCATACAGATACGCAGTATTTT
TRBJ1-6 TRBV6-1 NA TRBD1 CASSARDRGITNSPLHF TGTGCCAGCAGTGCCCGGGACAGGGGGATAACGAATTCACCCCTCCACTTT
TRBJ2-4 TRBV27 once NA CASSLTGAKNIQYF TGTGCCAGCAGTCTGACAGGAGCCAAAAACATTCAGTACTTC
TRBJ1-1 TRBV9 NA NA CASSVGRNTEAFF TGTGCCAGCAGCGTAGGCAGGAACACTGAAGCTTTCTTT
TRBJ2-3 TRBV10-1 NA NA CASSETRSTDTQYF TGCGCCAGCAGTGAAACGAGGTCCACAGATACGCAGTATTTT
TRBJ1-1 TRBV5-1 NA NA CASSLAPDTEAFF TGCGCCAGCAGCTTGGCGCCAGACACTGAAGCTTTCTTT
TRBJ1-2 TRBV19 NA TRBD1 CASSIGGQARYGYTF TGTGCCAGTAGTATTGGGGGACAGGCGCGCTATGGCTACACCTTC
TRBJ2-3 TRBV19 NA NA CASSLRGVGTDTQYF TGTGCCAGTAGTCTCCGGGGAGTAGGCACAGATACGCAGTATTTT
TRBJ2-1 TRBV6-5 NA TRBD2 CASSPGAGGQFF TGTGCCAGCAGCCCGGGGGCGGGGGGGCAGTTCTTC
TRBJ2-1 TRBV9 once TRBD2 CASSAPGLGYNEQFF TGTGCCAGCAGCGCCCCCGGACTAGGCTACAATGAGCAGTTCTTC
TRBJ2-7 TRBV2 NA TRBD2 CASKLAGRSYEQYF TGTGCCAGCAAACTAGCGGGGCGCTCCTACGAGCAGTACTTC
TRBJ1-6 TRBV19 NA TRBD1 CASSGPQGAFNSPLHF TGTGCCAGTAGTGGACCACAGGGGGCTTTCAATTCACCCCTCCACTTT
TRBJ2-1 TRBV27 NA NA CASSFGRGSYNEQFF TGTGCCAGCAGTTTTGGTAGGGGATCCTACAATGAGCAGTTCTTC
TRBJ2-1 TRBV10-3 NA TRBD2 CAISVLAGEYNEQFF TGTGCCATCAGTGTCCTAGCGGGGGAATACAATGAGCAGTTCTTC
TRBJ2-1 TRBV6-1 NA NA CATNPGISYNEQFF TGTGCCACGAACCCAGGGATCTCCTACAATGAGCAGTTCTTC
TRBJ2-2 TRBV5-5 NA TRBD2 CASSNSAGNAGELFF TGTGCCAGCAGCAATTCAGCGGGAAACGCCGGGGAGCTGTTTTTT
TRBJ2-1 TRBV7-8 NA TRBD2 CASSLALAGISYNEQFF TGTGCCAGCAGCTTAGCTCTAGCGGGGATCTCCTACAATGAGCAGTTCTTC
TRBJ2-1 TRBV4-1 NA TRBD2 CASSQVGTSNEQFF TGCGCCAGCAGCCAAGTGGGGACTAGCAATGAGCAGTTCTTC
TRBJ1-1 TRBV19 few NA CASIQGTEAFF TGTGCCAGTATACAGGGTACTGAAGCTTTCTTT
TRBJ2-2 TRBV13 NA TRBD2 CASSFPTGGPGGELFF TGTGCCAGCAGCTTTCCCACGGGGGGGCCTGGAGGGGAGCTGTTTTTT
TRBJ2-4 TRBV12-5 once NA CASGSDSLAKNIQYF TGTGCTAGTGGTTCAGACAGTCTAGCCAAAAACATTCAGTACTTC
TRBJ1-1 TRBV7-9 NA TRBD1 CASSSDRWNTEAFF TGTGCCAGCAGCTCGGACAGGTGGAACACTGAAGCTTTCTTT
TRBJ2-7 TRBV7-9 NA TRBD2 CASSLGTSGHYEQYF TGTGCCAGCAGCTTAGGGACTAGCGGACACTACGAGCAGTACTTC
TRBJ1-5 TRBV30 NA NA CAWSPRGFDNYGNQPQHF TGTGCCTGGAGTCCACGGGGGTTTGATAATTACGGCAATCAGCCCCAGCATTTT
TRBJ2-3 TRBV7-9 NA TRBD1 CASSRGQGTDTQYF TGTGCCAGCAGCCGAGGACAGGGCACAGATACGCAGTATTTT
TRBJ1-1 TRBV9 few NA CASSPVGGHTEAFF TGTGCCAGCAGCCCTGTCGGGGGGCACACTGAAGCTTTCTTT
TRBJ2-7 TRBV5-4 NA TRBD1 CASSPGDRGFSYEQYF TGTGCCAGCAGCCCGGGGGACAGGGGATTCTCCTACGAGCAGTACTTC
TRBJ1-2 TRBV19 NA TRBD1 CASSDRGDYGYTF TGTGCCAGTAGCGACAGGGGAGACTATGGCTACACCTTC
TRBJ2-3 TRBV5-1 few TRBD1 CASSPQDRDGTDTQYF TGCGCCAGCAGCCCCCAGGACAGGGACGGCACAGATACGCAGTATTTT
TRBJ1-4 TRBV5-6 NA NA CASSSRQVGKLFF TGTGCCAGCAGCTCCCGACAGGTTGGAAAACTGTTTTTT
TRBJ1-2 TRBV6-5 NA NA CASSGGMAYGYTF TGTGCCAGCTCGGGGGGCATGGCCTATGGCTACACCTTC
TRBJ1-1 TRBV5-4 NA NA CASSVDRNTEAFF TGTGCCAGCAGCGTAGACAGGAACACTGAAGCTTTCTTT
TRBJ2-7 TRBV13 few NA CASSARLVPYEQYF TGTGCCAGCAGCGCTAGACTCGTTCCATACGAGCAGTACTTC
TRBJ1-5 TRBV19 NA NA CATDRGSGSNQPQHF TGTGCCACCGACAGAGGGAGCGGGAGCAATCAGCCCCAGCATTTT
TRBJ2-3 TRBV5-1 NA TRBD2 CASSPYLTSGGVVGTDTQYF TGCGCCAGCAGCCCATACCTGACTAGCGGGGGGGTAGTCGGCACAGATACGCAGTATTTT
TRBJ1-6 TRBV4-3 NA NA CASSHPGQSSPLHF TGCGCCAGCAGCCACCCGGGACAAAGCTCACCCCTCCACTTT
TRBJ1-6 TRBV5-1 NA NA CASSLGPRGNSPLHF TGCGCCAGCAGCTTGGGTCCCCGCGGCAATTCACCCCTCCACTTT
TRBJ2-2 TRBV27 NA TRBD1 CASSLGTANTGELFF TGTGCCAGCAGCCTTGGGACAGCGAACACCGGGGAGCTGTTTTTT
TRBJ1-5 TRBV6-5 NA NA CASSEVRDQPQHF TGTGCCAGCAGTGAAGTGCGCGATCAGCCCCAGCATTTT
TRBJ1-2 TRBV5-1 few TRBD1 CASSLGTGGYGYTF TGCGCCAGCAGCTTGGGGACAGGAGGATATGGCTACACCTTC
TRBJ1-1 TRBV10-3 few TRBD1 CATRDRDTEAFF TGTGCCACGAGGGACAGGGACACTGAAGCTTTCTTT
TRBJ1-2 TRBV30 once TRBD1 CAWAGQGAAGYTF TGTGCCTGGGCGGGACAGGGGGCGGCTGGCTACACCTTC
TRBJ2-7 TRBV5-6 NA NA CASSRDRTTVRYF TGTGCCAGCAGTCGAGACAGAACTACGGTGCGGTACTTC
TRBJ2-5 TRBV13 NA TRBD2 CASSYSGTSEETQYF TGTGCCAGCAGCTACTCCGGGACTAGCGAAGAGACCCAGTACTTC
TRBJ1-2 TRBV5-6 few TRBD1 CASSLETGGSNYGYTF TGTGCCAGCAGCTTGGAGACAGGGGGCTCTAACTATGGCTACACCTTC
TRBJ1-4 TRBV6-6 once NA CATGDEKLFF TGTGCCACCGGAGATGAAAAACTGTTTTTT
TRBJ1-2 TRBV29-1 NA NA CSAGGGAGNYGYTF TGCAGCGCTGGCGGAGGGGCGGGTAACTATGGCTACACCTTC
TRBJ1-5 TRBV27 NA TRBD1 CASTKTGGVNQPQHF TGTGCCAGCACCAAGACAGGGGGCGTCAATCAGCCCCAGCATTTT
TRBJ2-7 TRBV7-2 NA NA CASSRGGQGQYEQYF TGTGCCAGCAGCAGGGGGGGGCAGGGGCAGTACGAGCAGTACTTC
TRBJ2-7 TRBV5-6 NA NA CASSLRAGSVGYEQYF TGTGCCAGCAGCTTGAGAGCAGGGTCAGTGGGTTACGAGCAGTACTTC
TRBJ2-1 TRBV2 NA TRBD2 CASRDSGGSYNEQFF TGTGCCAGCAGGGATAGCGGGGGGTCCTACAATGAGCAGTTCTTC
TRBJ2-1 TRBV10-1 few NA CASSESKGNEQFF TGCGCCAGCAGTGAGTCGAAGGGGAATGAGCAGTTCTTC
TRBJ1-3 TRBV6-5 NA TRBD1 CASSLGGRSGNTIYF TGTGCCAGCAGCCTAGGGGGCAGATCTGGAAACACCATATATTTT